This TCR beta chain comes out of a study of cytomegalovirus exposure and HLA in healthy donors. PCR primers comprised 60 Vbeta and 13 Jbeta primers. Using immunoSEQ multiplex PCR, the repertoire was profiled, and TCRdb retains in-frame clones only, with some absent. The data contain 140,000 to 150,000 clones, around 80% of them singletons. The study, taken as a whole, reports: The productive fraction for most TCR beta V segments was about 90% or about 30% in an earlier analysis. V- and J-gene trimming in TCR beta was tied to a missense DCLRE1C variant by an analysis performed later. Most CMV-associated TCR beta chains were later found to appear HLA-restricted. Cytomegalovirus-associated TCR beta chains were listed, numbering more than 150.

Comments on this clone: Its specificity is unknown.

Material: PBMCs. The sequence came from a female donor in good health and CMV-seronegative.

The CDR3 DNA follows: TGTGCCAGCAGTGAGGACATGAAAAATCAGCCCCAGCATTTT. As protein: CASSEDMKNQPQHF. V usage is TRBV2 and J usage is TRBJ1-5; D is perhaps TRBD1 (5 bases). The CDR3 spans 14 residues. Germline loops: CDR1 SNHLY, CDR2 FYNNEI. The ends were cut back, 3 bases at V and 4 bases at J, with 10 bases in the middle.